This is a list of T cell receptor beta chains from one sample in a study of shared clonotypes between healthy human individuals. Using immunoSEQ multiplex PCR, the repertoire was profiled, and TCRdb retains in-frame clones only, with some absent. The repertoire includes around 430,000 clones, around 79% of them detected once, and less than 15% sits in the top ten. The sample consisted of PBMCs. These receptors were collected from a woman in her forties in good health. Some clones in this sample may be carry-over from other donors' samples. Each CDR3 is given with its conserved first and last residue. The D gene is left open where the match is weak.

TRBV2,TRBD2,13,CASSGLANNEQFF
TRBV30,TRBD1,14,CASQGVTMNTEAFF
TRBV6-1,NA,12,CASTSDGYEQYF
TRBV7-3,NA,12,CASSPSGRELFF
TRBV7-6,TRBD1,14,CASSSGQGSYEQYF
TRBV27,NA,16,CASSYSLAASYNEQFF
TRBV2,TRBD1,16,CASSYRDRGFAGELFF
TRBV5-4,NA,14,CASSLAGVQETQYF
TRBV5-1,TRBD1,15,CASSLSGTGGNEQFF
TRBV29-1,NA,15,CSVRSFLSGSYEQYF
TRBV5-1,NA,13,CASSLSTGYEQYF
TRBV11-3,NA,14,CASSLGSTNTEAFF
TRBV7-9,NA,14,CASSLGGLNTEAFF
TRBV4-1,TRBD2,17,CASTRGPGTSGSNEQFF
TRBV7-2,TRBD2,14,CASSLASGGGTQYF
TRBV10-3,NA,16,CAISELAGVSNQPQHF
TRBV6-1,TRBD2,16,CASSEAGAGGWETQYF
TRBV10-3,NA,11,CATTQADEAFF
TRBV2,TRBD1,13,CAIQGDHNEKLFF
TRBV30,NA,14,CAWSRVGLYGELFF
TRBV7-3,NA,15,CASSLAGNLAEPQHF
TRBV19,NA,14,CASKILGSTDTQYF
TRBV4-2,NA,14,CASSHGQLGYEQYF
TRBV7-2,NA,15,CASSLAMASLETQYF
TRBV7-9,NA,15,CASSLGVAAQETQYF
TRBV4-1,TRBD1,19,CASSQVGQGGLLAKNIQYF
TRBV9,NA,17,CASGVLLVPSSTGELFF
TRBV15,NA,13,CATSRGDNYEQYF
TRBV6-6,TRBD2,14,CASSAGTTFYEQYF
TRBV4-3,TRBD2,17,CASSQDPPSGSYNEQFF
TRBV6-5,NA,13,CASSYSTWETQYF
TRBV5-1,NA,14,CASTTQGRWETQYF
TRBV30,TRBD2,15,CAWSVWREIPYEQYF
TRBV5-1,TRBD1,17,CASSFSPGQGGTDTQYF
TRBV18,NA,14,CASSPNKDTGELFF
TRBV4-2,TRBD1,16,CASSPAGTGAQETQYF
TRBV5-1,NA,15,CASSLGTANTGELFF
TRBV4-3,NA,15,CASSQLEGGNYGYTF
TRBV4-3,NA,14,CASSQEWGFYEQYF
TRBV5-4,NA,13,CASSLGGPDTQYF
TRBV7-8,NA,18,CASSLEGSRQTGANVLTF
TRBV29-1,TRBD2,17,CCVILAGGLASTDTQYF
TRBV28,TRBD1,15,CASSPGTAFSYEQYF
TRBV11-2,NA,14,CASSFPDSGNTIYF
TRBV7-9,TRBD1,14,CASSLGTGVYEQYF